The clone carrying this TCR beta chain was counted many times. No antigen is known for it. Then a second PCR, running roughly 7 to 11 cycles, was carried out with a sample-barcoded 5' primer and a J-beta primer mix. TCRdb re-called the 5' RACE reads through MiXCR, storing one row per CDR3 protein. Among some 1.4 million distinct CDR3 sequences listed, around 39% were seen once. Isolation yielded PBMCs, at least 7 million per sample, in every case. The sample belongs to a study of blood T cells in healthy people across ages. General study results and limits: No one knew whether donors had CMV, which possibly confounded expanded clonotype changes.

The material sequenced was blood. This sequence originates from a woman between 18 and 30 years old in good health.

The CDR3 region has the DNA TGTGCCGCCCAGGGAGGCGCGGGCCCAGATACGCAGTATTTT. Its translation: CAAQGGAGPDTQYF. V and J are TRBV28 and TRBJ2-3; D may be TRBD2 (6 bases). V was shortened by 11 bases and J by 4 bases, with 19 bases between the two germline ends. The CDR3 loop spans 14 amino acids. Germline CDR1 MDHEN, CDR2 SYDVKM.